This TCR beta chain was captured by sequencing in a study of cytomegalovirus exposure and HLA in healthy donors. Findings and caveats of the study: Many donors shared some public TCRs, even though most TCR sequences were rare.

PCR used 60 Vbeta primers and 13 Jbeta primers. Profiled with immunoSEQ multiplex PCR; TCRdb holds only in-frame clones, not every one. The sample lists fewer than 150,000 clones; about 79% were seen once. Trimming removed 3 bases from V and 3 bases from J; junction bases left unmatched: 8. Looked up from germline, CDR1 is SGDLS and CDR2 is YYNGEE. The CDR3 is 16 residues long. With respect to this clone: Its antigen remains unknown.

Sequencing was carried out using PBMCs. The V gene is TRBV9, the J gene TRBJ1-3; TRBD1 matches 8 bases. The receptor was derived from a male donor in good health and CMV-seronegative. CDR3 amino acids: CASSAPGGAGGNTIYF. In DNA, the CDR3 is TGTGCCAGCAGCGCCCCAGGGGGCGCGGGTGGAAACACCATATATTTT.